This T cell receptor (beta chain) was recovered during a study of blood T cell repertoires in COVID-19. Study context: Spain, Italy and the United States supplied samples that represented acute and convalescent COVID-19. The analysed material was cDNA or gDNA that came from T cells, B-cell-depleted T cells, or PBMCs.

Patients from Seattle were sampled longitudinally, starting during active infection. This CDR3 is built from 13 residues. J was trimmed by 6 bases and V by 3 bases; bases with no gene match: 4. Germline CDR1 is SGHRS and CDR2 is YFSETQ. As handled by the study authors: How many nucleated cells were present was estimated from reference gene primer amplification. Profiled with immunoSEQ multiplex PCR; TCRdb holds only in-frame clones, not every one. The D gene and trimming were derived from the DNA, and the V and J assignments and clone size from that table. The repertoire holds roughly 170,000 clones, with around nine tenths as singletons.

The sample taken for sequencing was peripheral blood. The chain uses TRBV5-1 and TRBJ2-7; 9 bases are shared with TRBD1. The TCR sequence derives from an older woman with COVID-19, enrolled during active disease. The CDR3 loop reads CASSSGQGFEQYF. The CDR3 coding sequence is TGCGCCAGCAGCTCGGGACAGGGTTTCGAGCAGTACTTC.